This T cell receptor (beta chain) is from a study of identical twins. Findings of the study overall: Excess sharing between twins was weaker in beta out-of-frame sequences. The same donors were not followed; conclusions instead depended on cross-sectional statistical analysis. Within twin pairs, the out-of-frame alpha sequences they shared showed excess low generation probability.

V was pared by 6 bases and J by 4 bases, with 15 bases between. The CDR3 extends over 14 amino acids. Unique molecular identifiers were in the cDNA, with template-switch universal primer binding. TCRdb reprocessed the 5' RACE reads with MiXCR, giving one entry per CDR3 protein. Among approximately 500,000 distinct CDR3 sequences listed, nearly 15% were seen once. This clonotype appeared a few times. Antigen specificity is unknown. This sample also appeared in a second study, on yellow fever vaccine responses in identical twins.

The clonotype was recovered from a woman aged 18-30 years in good health. J is TRBJ2-5 and V is TRBV12-3 or TRBV12-4; tentatively, D is TRBD1 (6 bases). The sequencing sample was made of CD4+ T cells sorted from blood. CDR3 protein: CASRPNRVLETQYF. Written as DNA, the CDR3 is TGTGCCAGCAGACCCAACAGGGTCTTAGAGACCCAGTACTTC.